This T cell receptor (beta chain) was recovered during a study of blood T cell repertoires in COVID-19 (TCRdb year 2020). Study-wide context: Samples covering the acute and convalescent phases of COVID-19 were provided by collaborators in the United States, Italy and Spain. A freely available public database, intended as a resource for researchers studying the immune response to SARS-CoV-2, is where the repertoires were released. The prospective study material was composed of cDNA or gDNA derived from T cells, B-cell-depleted T cells, or PBMCs. Deeply sampled blood TCRbeta repertoires from subjects exposed to, actively infected with, or recovered from COVID-19 were included in the dataset. Sample metadata almost always included a de-identified subject ID, COVID-19 status, age in years and sex. The samples were drawn from two sources: the first 160 participants of the ongoing ImmuneRACE study, and 1,254 subjects contributed by 6 global collaborators. Where available, HLA class I and class II types were taken from metadata supplied by the sample provider and were not determined by assay-based typing.

TCRbeta CDR3 regions were amplified from genomic DNA by means of the immunoSEQ Assay, a bias-controlled multiplex PCR. The study's processing was this. Nucleated cell counts per sample were estimated from amplification of reference gene primers within the assay. To quantify the absolute abundance of each unique TCRbeta CDR3 rearrangement, sequence reads were collapsed and filtered. Productive Simpson clonality was computed per sample as the square root of Simpson's diversity index over productive rearrangements. The table was pulled from immuneACCESS by TCRdb, which kept in-frame rearrangements only. Such tables lose some clones; where checked, under half of the loss comes from unresolved V genes, and the rest has no known cause. D and trimming come from the DNA, and the V and J calls and clone size come from that table. Recorded for this sample are some 88,000 clones; 91% of them occurred a single time. The ten largest clones take up around 1.8% of the sample.

The collaborating institutions used their own protocols to collect whole blood in K2EDTA tubes. For TCRbeta analysis, collaborators shipped samples in one of three forms: frozen whole blood, isolated PBMCs, or DNA extracted from either of those sample types. For this clone: This clone's antigen is unknown. It has no much larger one-base neighbor in the sample; base qualities were not kept.

What the research found in general, with its limitations: Clinical and demographic metadata were provided uncurated, with the amount varying by source and participant.

The clonotype comes from a human donor with active COVID-19. The donor label of this sample is uncertain. The sample consisted of peripheral blood.

The CDR3 region: CARSFGLAPLGNEQFF. The sequence in DNA is TGTGCCAGAAGCTTCGGACTAGCTCCCTTAGGTAATGAGCAGTTCTTC. The chain employs TRBV5-3 and TRBJ2-1; TRBD2 matches 8 bases in the middle. TRBV5-3 is an ORF for which the function is uncertain. Including cysteine and phenylalanine, the CDR3 has 16 amino acids. Just CDR3 DNA is preserved here, 48 bases in frame from base 1. The V end gives up 2 bases and the J end 7 bases, leaving 11 bases in the junction not matched to a gene.